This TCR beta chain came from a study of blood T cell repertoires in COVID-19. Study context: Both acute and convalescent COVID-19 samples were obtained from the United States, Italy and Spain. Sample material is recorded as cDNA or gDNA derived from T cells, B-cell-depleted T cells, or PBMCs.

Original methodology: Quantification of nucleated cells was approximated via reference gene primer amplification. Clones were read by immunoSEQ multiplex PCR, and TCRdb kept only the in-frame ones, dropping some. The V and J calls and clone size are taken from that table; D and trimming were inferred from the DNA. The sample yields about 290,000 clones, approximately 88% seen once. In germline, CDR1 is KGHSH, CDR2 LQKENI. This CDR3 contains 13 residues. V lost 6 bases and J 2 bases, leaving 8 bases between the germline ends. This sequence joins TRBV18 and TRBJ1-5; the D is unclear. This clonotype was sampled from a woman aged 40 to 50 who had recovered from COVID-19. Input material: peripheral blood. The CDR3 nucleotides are TGTGCCAGCTCCCGAGATGGCAATCAGCCCCAGCATTTT. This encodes CASSRDGNQPQHF.